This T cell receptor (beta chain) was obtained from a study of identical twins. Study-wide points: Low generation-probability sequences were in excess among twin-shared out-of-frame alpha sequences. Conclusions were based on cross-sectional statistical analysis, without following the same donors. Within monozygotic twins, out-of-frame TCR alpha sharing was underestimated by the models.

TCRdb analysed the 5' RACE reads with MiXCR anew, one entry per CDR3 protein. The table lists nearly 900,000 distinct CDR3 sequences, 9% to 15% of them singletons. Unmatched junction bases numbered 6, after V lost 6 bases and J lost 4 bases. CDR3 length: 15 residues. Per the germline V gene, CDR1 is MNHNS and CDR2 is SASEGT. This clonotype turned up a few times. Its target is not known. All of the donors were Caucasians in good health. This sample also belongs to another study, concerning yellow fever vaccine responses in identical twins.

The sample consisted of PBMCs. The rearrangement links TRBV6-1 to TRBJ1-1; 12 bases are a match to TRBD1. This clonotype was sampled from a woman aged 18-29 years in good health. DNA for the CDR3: TGTGCCAGCAGCCGGGACAGGGGGCGATTCACTGAAGCTTTCTTT. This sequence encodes CASSRDRGRFTEAFF.